These 14 T cell receptor beta chains were all obtained from the same sample, sequenced in a study of cytomegalovirus exposure and HLA in healthy donors (dated 2017 in TCRdb). Library preparation was by the immunoSEQ multiplex PCR assay. A mixture of 60 forward primers for TCR Vbeta segments and 13 reverse primers for TCR Jbeta segments was used in the multiplex PCR. TCRdb stores this immuneACCESS table with in-frame sequences only. Part of the clones is absent; in the studies checked, under half of the shortfall reflects unresolved V genes, and no reason is known for the rest. The sample data list about 99,000 clones, and 76% of these were observed just once. Jointly, the top ten make up over 9% of the sample. The specimen sequenced was PBMCs. These receptors were collected from a woman younger than 35 in good health and CMV-seropositive.

The chain links TRBV28 to TRBJ1-1; D unresolved. The germline V and J ends were trimmed by 3 bases and 1 base, with 9 bases remaining between them. Germline-derived CDR1 and CDR2 are MDHEN and SYDVKM. CDR3 length equals 14 residues. The CDR3 bases are TGTGCCAGCAGTTTGTTAGGAGGGAACACTGAAGCTTTCTTT. It is translated as CASSLLGGNTEAFF.

In this sample, this clone is medium-sized. The chain carries TRBV28 and TRBJ1-5; D is uncertain. Per the germline V gene, CDR1 is MDHEN and CDR2 is SYDVKM. CDR3 size: 12 residues. Trimming stripped 3 bases from V and 6 bases from J, with 6 bases between. The CDR3 protein is CASSFYSQPQHF. The CDR3 DNA follows: TGTGCCAGCAGTTTTTACTCTCAGCCCCAGCATTTT.

The CDR3 nucleotides are TGTGCCAGCTCACTTCGAGGAGAAAACTATGGCTACACCTTC. Its translation: CASSLRGENYGYTF. The chain combines TRBV18 with TRBJ1-2; D gene uncertain. Trimming left V 4 bases short and J 2 bases short, with 11 bases between. Per the germline V gene, CDR1 is KGHSH and CDR2 is LQKENI. The CDR3 is 14 amino acids.

This clone has only a few counts. The rearrangement uses TRBV6-1 and TRBJ1-5; 12 positions match TRBD1. V shed 4 bases and J 1 base; nucleotides not matched to a gene: 5. CDR3 length equals 17 residues. Germline assignment: CDR1 MNHNS and CDR2 SASEGT. As DNA, the CDR3 is TGTGCCAGCAGTGTCGGGACAGGGGGCTGGAGCAATCAGCCCCAGCATTTT. It specifies CASSVGTGGWSNQPQHF.

CDR3 sequence (DNA): TGTGCAAGTCGCCTCTACCCTCTGAACACTGAAGCTTTCTTT. Translation gives CASRLYPLNTEAFF. The rearrangement uses TRBV12-2 and TRBJ1-1. TRBV12-2 is assigned pseudogene status. This CDR3 contains 14 residues.

This chain links TRBV7-6 with TRBJ1-1; D is unclear. This CDR3 region has 13 residues. Trimming removed 2 bases from V and 3 bases from J, with 7 bases in between. Germline V gene sequence: CDR1 SGHVS, CDR2 FNYEAQ. The CDR3 loop is CASSLPGYTEAFF. The DNA for the CDR3 is TGTGCCAGCAGCTTACCCGGTTACACTGAAGCTTTCTTT.

This chain joins TRBV5-1 and TRBJ2-5, with D hard to call. Trimming left V 0 bases short and J 0 bases short, with 6 bases between. The V gene's germline CDR1 is SGHRS and CDR2 YFSETQ. The CDR3 covers 14 residues. The CDR3 coding sequence is TGCGCCAGCAGCTTGGATCCAAACCAAGAGACCCAGTACTTC. This codes for CASSLDPNQETQYF.

The V and J genes are TRBV14 and TRBJ2-1; D might be TRBD2 (5 bases). There are 16 residues in the CDR3. Germline V gene sequence: CDR1 SGHDN, CDR2 FVKESK. Trimming left V 4 bases short and J 1 base short, with 14 bases between. CDR3 sequence: CASSLGLLLSYNEQFF. The CDR3 DNA is TGTGCCAGCAGCCTCGGACTCCTATTATCCTACAATGAGCAGTTCTTC. The whole variable domain, filled in from reference TRBV14 and TRBJ2-1, reads EAGVTQFPSHSVIEKGQTVTLRCDPISGHDNLYWYRRVMGKEIKFLLHFVKESKQDESGMPNNRFLAERTGGTYSTLKVQPAELEDSGVYFCASSLGLLLSYNEQFFGPGTRLTVL.

The rearrangement uses TRBV5-1 and TRBJ1-3; D is ambiguous. Germline-derived CDR1 and CDR2 are SGHRS and YFSETQ. Deletions cut 2 bases from V and 9 bases from J, with 9 bases between. The CDR3 is 12 amino acids. CDR3 loop: CASSFDGSTIYF. The DNA of the CDR3 is TGCGCCAGCAGCTTCGATGGGAGCACCATATATTTT.

This clone appeared a single time. V and J are TRBV7-9 and TRBJ1-5; TRBD1 might be the D (6 bases). The germline V gene encodes CDR1 SEHNR and CDR2 FQNEAQ (reference sequence). Between the trimmed V and J ends, which lost 1 base and 4 bases, there was a span of 11 bases. This CDR3 is built from 15 residues. In DNA, the CDR3 is TGTGCCAGCAGCTTAGACAGGGCCCCTAATCAGCCCCAGCATTTT. Its translation is CASSLDRAPNQPQHF.

This clone has just a few counts. The chain uses TRBV19 and TRBJ2-1; 8 nucleotides agree with TRBD2. Trimming at V came to 8 bases and at J to 4 bases, leaving 10 bases not matched to a gene. From germline, CDR1 is LNHDA and CDR2 SQIVND (reference sequence). CDR3 length equals 15 residues. In DNA form, the CDR3 reads TGTGCCAGTGGAGCGAGCGGGGGCCTTTACAATGAGCAGTTCTTC. Amino acids: CASGASGGLYNEQFF.

The gene calls are TRBV11-2 and TRBJ2-6; no reliable D call. The CDR3 is 15 amino acids. Trimming removed 5 bases at V and 2 bases at J, with 10 bases between. Germline loops: CDR1 SGHAT, CDR2 FQNNGV. The CDR3 loop is CASSATRAGANVLTF. The CDR3 nucleotides are TGTGCCAGCAGCGCCACTCGGGCTGGGGCCAACGTCCTGACTTTC.

The V call is TRBV15, the J call TRBJ1-6; D is uncertain. Germline lookup yields CDR1 LNHNV and CDR2 YYDKDF (reference sequence). V was clipped by 1 base and J by 0 bases, with 10 bases between them. The CDR3 is 17 residues long. CDR3 sequence reads: CATSRGLASSYNSPLHF. The CDR3, as DNA: TGTGCCACCAGCAGAGGTCTGGCAAGCTCCTATAATTCACCCCTCCACTTT.

The genes are TRBV19 and TRBJ1-4; D remains unclear. This CDR3 has 13 amino acids. The germline gives CDR1 LNHDA, CDR2 SQIVND (reference sequence). V lost 5 bases and J 5 bases, leaving 9 bases between the germline ends. CDR3 DNA: TGTGCCAGTAGTGCCGAGGCCAATGAAAAACTGTTTTTT. Its translation is CASSAEANEKLFF. Filled out from reference TRBV19 and TRBJ1-4, the complete variable domain reads DGGITQSPKYLFRKEGQNVTLSCEQNLNHDAMYWYRQDPGQGLRLIYYSQIVNDFQKGDIAEGYSVSREKKESFPLTVTSAQKNPTAFYLCASSAEANEKLFFGSGTQLSVL.